This T cell receptor (beta chain) appears in the sequencing data of a study of human T cells and chemical hapten exposure. Time point denoted: patch test 1, 2 weeks after DPC sensitization. Described treatment: therapeutic diphenylcyclopropenone sensitization with weekly scalp DPC. There are 12 residues in the CDR3. Trimming took 4 bases from V and 1 from J, leaving 4 bases between them. The library tagged individual cDNA molecules with unique molecular identifiers. TCRdb reprocessed the RACE reads with MiXCR, giving one entry per CDR3 protein. The sample holds some 180,000 distinct CDR3 sequences, around 20% seen once.

The source of this sequence is a woman aged 45 to 65 with alopecia areata. Some clones in this sample may be carry-over from other donors' samples. The sample was whole blood, taken in connection with sensitization to the hapten diphenylcyclopropenone (DPC). This chain uses TRBV12-3 or TRBV12-4 with TRBJ1-1; no clear D gene. As DNA, the CDR3 is TGTGCCAGCAGTTACACGAACACTGAAGCTTTCTTT. This sequence encodes CASSYTNTEAFF.